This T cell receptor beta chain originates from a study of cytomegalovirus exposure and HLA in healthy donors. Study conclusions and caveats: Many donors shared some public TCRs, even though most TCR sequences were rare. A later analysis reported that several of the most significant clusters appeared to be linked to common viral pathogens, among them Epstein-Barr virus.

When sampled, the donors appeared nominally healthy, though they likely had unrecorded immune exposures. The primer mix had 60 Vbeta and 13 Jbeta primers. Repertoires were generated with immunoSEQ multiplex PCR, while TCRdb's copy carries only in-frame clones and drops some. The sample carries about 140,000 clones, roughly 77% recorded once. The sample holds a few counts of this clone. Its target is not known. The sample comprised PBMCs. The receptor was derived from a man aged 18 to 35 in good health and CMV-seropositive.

CDR3 loop: CASSPRTGWDSNQPQHF. CDR3 nucleotide sequence: TGTGCCAGCAGTCCCAGAACAGGTTGGGATAGCAATCAGCCCCAGCATTTT. The chain uses TRBV27 and TRBJ1-5, with TRBD1 as a possible D gene (5 bases). Germline CDR1 MNHEY, CDR2 SMNVEV (reference sequence). This CDR3 is built from 17 residues. Between the trimmed V and J ends, which lost 5 bases and 0 bases, there was a span of 17 bases.